The clone carrying this TCR beta chain was picked up many times. This specimen comes from a study of identical twins. TCRdb re-analysed the 5' RACE reads in MiXCR, keeping a single row per CDR3 protein. The sample consists of roughly 720,000 distinct CDR3 sequences, roughly 18% of them appearing once. Germline V gives CDR1 DFQATT, CDR2 SNEGSKA (reference sequence). Trimming cost V 6 bases and J 4 bases, with 16 bases left between them. The CDR3 contains 14 residues. This sample also belongs to another study, concerning T cells expressing NK-cell markers. That report notes: In over 5 donors, dominant CD3+CD56+NKG2C+ clonotypes ranked among the top 10 CD8+ clonotypes.

Sequences were obtained from PBMCs. The receptor's source is a woman aged 18-29 years in good health. The V and J genes are TRBV20-1 and TRBJ1-3, with D tentatively TRBD1 (6 bases). The DNA for the CDR3 is TGCAGTGCCGCGAAACAGGGTTCGGGAAACACCATATATTTT. It specifies CSAAKQGSGNTIYF.